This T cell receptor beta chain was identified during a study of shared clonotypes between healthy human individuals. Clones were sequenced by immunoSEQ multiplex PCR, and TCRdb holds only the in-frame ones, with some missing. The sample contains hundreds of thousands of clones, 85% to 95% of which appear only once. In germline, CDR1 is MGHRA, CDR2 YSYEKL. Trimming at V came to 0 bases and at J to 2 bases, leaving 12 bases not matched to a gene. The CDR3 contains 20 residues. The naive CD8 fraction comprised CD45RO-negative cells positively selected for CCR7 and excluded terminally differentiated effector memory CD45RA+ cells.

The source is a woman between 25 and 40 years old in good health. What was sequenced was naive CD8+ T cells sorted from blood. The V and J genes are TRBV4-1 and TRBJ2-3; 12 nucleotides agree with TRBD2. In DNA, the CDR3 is TGCGCCAGCAGCCAAGATCTAGCGGGAGGGTATAGATGGGACACAGATACGCAGTATTTT. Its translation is CASSQDLAGGYRWDTDTQYF.